Below, one TCR beta chain is given with its context. Its antigen is undetermined. cDNA serving as the sequencing template came from extracted, reverse transcribed RNA. Here immunoSEQ multiplex PCR was the method, and the copy in TCRdb shows in-frame clones only, minus some. The table has some 130,000 clones, roughly 58% seen once. This specimen comes from a study of CD8+ T cells in alopecia areata. Study in general: Treatment ran 6 to 18 months, with 6 months of follow-up afterward.

Regarding the study as a whole: Sequenced scalp T cells also include alphabeta T cells resident in normal skin.

With V trimmed by 0 bases and J by 5 bases, 9 bases remained unmatched. CDR3 length: 16 amino acids. CDR1 and CDR2 from the germline V gene are MGHRA and YSYEKL. The origin of this receptor is a human donor with alopecia areata. This sequence joins TRBV4-1 and TRBJ2-7, with 8 positions matching TRBD1. The sample consisted of CD4+ T cells sorted from blood, taken at week 0. The CDR3 sequence is CASSQDLRTGFNEQYF. DNA for the CDR3: TGCGCCAGCAGCCAAGATCTGAGGACAGGGTTTAACGAGCAGTACTTC.